Below, 32 T cell receptor beta chains from the same sample are listed, as sequenced in a study of blood T cells in healthy people across ages. Together with a sample-barcoded 5' primer, a J-beta primer mix was included in a second PCR lasting about 7 to 12 cycles. Each CDR3 protein gets one entry after TCRdb re-called the 5' RACE reads with MiXCR. Among some 930,000 distinct CDR3 sequences listed, 25% to 35% were seen once. The same specimen was also included in a second study, on T cells of mothers and their children.

Sequences were obtained from blood. The receptors were sampled from a woman between 35 and 50 years old in good health.

V usage is TRBV6-5 and J usage is TRBJ1-3, with TRBD1 matching 9 bases. This CDR3 has 17 residues. Trimming at V came to 0 bases and at J to 3 bases, leaving 6 bases not matched to a gene. Germline CDR1 reads MNHEY; CDR2 reads SVGAGI. The CDR3 DNA reads TGTGCCAGCAGTTACTCTCCCCGACAGGGGGTTGGAAACACCATATATTTT. Translation: CASSYSPRQGVGNTIYF.

This clonotype was seen only a few times. The V call is TRBV28, the J call TRBJ2-1; TRBD2 aligns across 9 bases. V gave up 6 bases and J gave up 8 bases; unmatched junction bases: 8. CDR3 length: 14 residues. CDR1 MDHEN and CDR2 SYDVKM come from the germline V gene. In nucleotides, the CDR3 is TGTGCCAGCAGGATAGCGGGGGAAATGGATGAGCAGTTCTTC. It encodes CASRIAGEMDEQFF.

As regards this clonotype: This sequence may be a read error, since a much larger clone differs from it by one base. The chain joins TRBV15 to TRBJ2-1, with D tentatively TRBD2 (5 bases). This CDR3 comprises 14 residues. Germline V lookup: CDR1 LNHNV, CDR2 YYDKDF (reference sequence). In DNA form, the CDR3 reads TGTGCCACCGGCAGAGGAGGTCTAGTCAATGAGCAGTTCTTC. As protein: CATGRGGLVNEQFF.

The V gene is TRBV12-3 or TRBV12-4, the J gene TRBJ1-5; perhaps TRBD1 as D (5 bases). V was trimmed by 1 base and J by 6 bases, leaving 16 bases between them. The CDR3 covers 16 residues. This CDR3 reads CASSLGAAGWGQPQHF. The CDR3 DNA reads as TGTGCCAGCAGTTTAGGGGCGGCAGGGTGGGGTCAGCCCCAGCATTTT.

The chain couples TRBV28 to TRBJ2-2, with TRBD1 as a possible D gene (5 bases). V lost 11 bases to trimming and J lost 4 bases, with 14 bases between them. This CDR3 is 13 amino acids long. Germline V lookup: CDR1 MDHEN, CDR2 SYDVKM. The CDR3 DNA reads TGTGCCGGTCGTAGGGGCGGCACCGGGGAGCTGTTTTTT. It codes for CAGRRGGTGELFF. The variable domain in full, completed from reference TRBV28 and TRBJ2-2, reads DVKVTQSSRYLVKRTGEKVFLECVQDMDHENMFWYRQDPGLGLRLIYFSYDVKMKEKGDIPEGYSVSREKKERFSLILESASTNQTSMYLCAGRRGGTGELFFGEGSRLTVL.

This clonotype has a handful of counts. The chain couples TRBV27 to TRBJ2-1; D might be TRBD2 (6 bases). V lost 6 bases and J lost 6, with 18 bases in between. Germline CDR1 is MNHEY and CDR2 is SMNVEV (reference sequence). CDR3 size: 15 residues. The CDR3: CASRSGTWIRNEQFF. The CDR3 DNA sequence: TGTGCCAGCAGATCCGGGACTTGGATTCGCAATGAGCAGTTCTTC.

In this sample, this clonotype turned up a few times. DNA for the CDR3: TGTGCCAGCAGTCGACAGGCCCATAGCACAGATACGCAGTATTTT. Translation gives CASSRQAHSTDTQYF. This rearrangement joins TRBV12-3 or TRBV12-4 to TRBJ2-3, with D maybe TRBD1 (6 bases). V lost 5 bases and J 0 bases, leaving 12 bases between the germline ends. The CDR3 spans 15 residues.

The sample holds a few counts of this clonotype. The chain uses TRBV11-2 and TRBJ1-6; D perhaps matches TRBD1 (5 bases). Germline V gene sequence: CDR1 SGHAT, CDR2 FQNNGV. The CDR3 extends over 13 amino acids. V gave up 6 bases and J gave up 7 bases, with 10 bases separating them. DNA for the CDR3: TGTGCCAGCAGGCAGGGACTCAATTCACCCCTCCACTTT. It yields the protein CASRQGLNSPLHF.

The V call is TRBV7-9, the J call TRBJ2-7, with 7 nucleotides matching TRBD2. Germline V gene lookup returns CDR1 SEHNR and CDR2 FQNEAQ (reference sequence). V shed 2 bases, J shed 3 bases, and the junction held 4 bases outside the gene matches. This CDR3 has 14 residues. The chain's CDR3 is CASSLSGEIYEQYF. As DNA, the CDR3 is TGTGCCAGCAGCTTAAGCGGGGAGATCTACGAGCAGTACTTC.

The chain employs TRBV27 and TRBJ2-2; D possibly corresponds to TRBD1 (5 bases). The germline CDR1 and CDR2 sequences are MNHEY and SMNVEV (reference sequence). The ends were cut back, 3 bases at V and 2 bases at J, with 13 bases in the middle. This CDR3 comprises 16 residues. The CDR3 nucleotides read TGTGCCAGCAGTTTTCTAGGGGATGTCAACACCGGGGAGCTGTTTTTT. Encoded protein: CASSFLGDVNTGELFF.

There are a few counts of this clonotype. An end of the junction does not agree with germline; a read error may underlie this. The rearrangement links TRBV4-3 to TRBJ2-3, with D possibly being TRBD1 (5 bases). The CDR3 has 16 residues. Germline V gene lookup returns CDR1 LGHNA and CDR2 YSLEER. CDR3 nucleotides: TGCGCCAGCAGCCAAGTGGACAAACAGAACACAGGTACGCAGTATTTT. Its protein product is CASSQVDKQNTGTQYF.

This clonotype was recorded many times. This chain uses TRBV5-1 with TRBJ2-5; no definite D call. This CDR3 is 13 amino acids long. Germline CDR1 is SGHRS and CDR2 is YFSETQ. Between the trimmed V and J ends, which lost 1 base and 5 bases, there was a span of 9 bases. CDR3 residues: CASSLIGRETQYF. The CDR3 nucleotides are TGCGCCAGCAGCTTGATTGGGCGGGAGACCCAGTACTTC.

In its sample, this clonotype was seen many times. This chain joins TRBV6-6 and TRBJ2-5, with TRBD1 identical over 7 bases. CDR1 MNHNY and CDR2 SVGAGI come from the germline V gene (reference sequence). The CDR3 consists of 15 residues. V lost 4 bases to trimming and J lost 4 bases; unmatched junction nucleotides: 9. The chain's CDR3 is CASSSGQANPETQYF. CDR3 coding DNA: TGTGCCAGCAGTTCAGGACAGGCCAACCCAGAGACCCAGTACTTC.

The chain has TRBV3-1 and TRBJ1-6; D is perhaps TRBD1 (5 bases). CDR3 length: 15 residues. Germline assignment: CDR1 LGHDT and CDR2 YNNKEL (reference sequence). V lost 6 bases and J lost 4, with 13 bases in between. CDR3 residues: CASRLRGGYNSPLHF. CDR3 DNA: TGTGCCAGCAGATTAAGGGGTGGTTATAATTCACCCCTCCACTTT.

In the case of this clonotype: A much larger clone lies one base from this, so it may be a read error. This chain joins TRBV5-1 and TRBJ2-3, with 10 bases that match TRBD2. V gave up 0 bases and J gave up 10 bases; unmatched junction bases: 11. The CDR3 covers 16 residues. Germline-derived CDR1 and CDR2 are SGHRS and YFSETQ. The CDR3 region is CASSLDLAGARNAQYF. CDR3 nucleotides: TGCGCCAGCAGCTTGGATCTAGCGGGGGCACGGAATGCGCAGTATTTT.

This clonotype was seen more than once but under ten times. The DNA for the CDR3 is TGTGCCAGCAGCAACGGACAGGGGGTCACAGATACGCAGTATTTT. Translating it yields CASSNGQGVTDTQYF. The rearrangement links TRBV7-9 to TRBJ2-3, with 10 nucleotides matching TRBD1. The CDR3 sequence is 15 residues long. V lost 5 bases, J lost 2 bases, and 4 bases stayed unmatched. Looked up from germline, CDR1 is SEHNR and CDR2 is FQNEAQ (reference sequence).

This clonotype was found many times. The J gene is TRBJ1-1, the V gene TRBV29-1; unclear D gene. This CDR3 has 11 residues. CDR1 and CDR2 (germline): SQVTM, ANQGSEA. The V end lost 5 bases, the J end lost 0 bases, and 4 bases lay between the germline ends. The CDR3 is CSVSVNTEAFF. The CDR3 region has the DNA TGCAGCGTTTCGGTGAACACTGAAGCTTTCTTT.

In the case of this clonotype: This may stem from a read error, because a much larger clone lies one nucleotide away. CDR3 nucleotide sequence: TGTGCCAGCAGCCAAACCACGGGACCGCGCATGAACACTGAAGCTTTCTTT. It encodes CASSQTTGPRMNTEAFF. The chain carries TRBV7-8 and TRBJ1-1; D may be TRBD1 (5 bases). V was trimmed by 5 bases and J by 0 bases, leaving 19 bases between them. The length of the CDR3 is 17 residues. Looked up from germline, CDR1 is SGHVS and CDR2 is FQNEAQ.

This clonotype has more than one count but fewer than ten. The chain combines TRBV5-1 with TRBJ1-1; D gene ambiguous. V dropped 0 bases and J dropped 5 bases, with 8 bases sitting between them. The germline V gene has CDR1 SGHRS and CDR2 YFSETQ. The CDR3 consists of 13 residues. This CDR3 is CASSLDRETEAFF. CDR3 sequence (DNA): TGCGCCAGCAGCTTGGACAGAGAAACTGAAGCTTTCTTT.

The V call is TRBV3-1, the J call TRBJ2-5, with TRBD1 matching over 8 bases. V was pared by 0 bases and J by 5 bases, with 8 bases of the junction left unmatched. The germline V gene has CDR1 LGHDT and CDR2 YNNKEL (reference sequence). The CDR3 length is 16 residues. The CDR3 loop reads CASSQDWSGGGETQYF. CDR3 bases: TGTGCCAGCAGCCAAGATTGGTCAGGGGGCGGGGAGACCCAGTACTTC.

This clonotype was detected ten times or more. The V and J genes are TRBV29-1 and TRBJ2-5; 8 bases are a match to TRBD1. With V trimmed by 6 bases and J by 5 bases, 8 bases remained unmatched. CDR1 and CDR2 (germline): SQVTM, ANQGSEA. The CDR3 runs 13 residues. CDR3 DNA sequence: TGCAGCGTCAACAGGGGGACAAGGGAGACCCAGTACTTC. It encodes CSVNRGTRETQYF.

This clonotype came up a few times. The V and J genes are TRBV18 and TRBJ1-2; unclear D gene. Trimming removed 3 bases at V and 4 bases at J, with 9 bases between. Germline V gives CDR1 KGHSH, CDR2 LQKENI. This CDR3 has 13 amino acids. The CDR3 bases are TGTGCCAGCTCACCGGAGGGAGTCTATGGCTACACCTTC. This encodes CASSPEGVYGYTF.

This clonotype was seen repeatedly, ten times or more. V gene TRBV29-1 combines with J gene TRBJ2-4, with D possibly being TRBD2 (6 bases). Germline CDR1 is SQVTM and CDR2 is ANQGSEA. V was cut by 6 bases and J by 8 bases, with 17 bases left in between. The length of the CDR3 is 13 residues. The CDR3 DNA reads TGCAGCGTCGGGACTGGGCAAGGGGACATTCAGTACTTC. Translated: CSVGTGQGDIQYF.

About this clonotype: Sequence at one end of the junction differs from germline and may be a read error. This chain uses TRBV27 with TRBJ1-1, with D possibly matching TRBD1 (5 bases). Germline loops: CDR1 MNHEY, CDR2 SMNVEV (reference sequence). CDR3 length: 14 amino acids. In DNA form, the CDR3 reads TGTGCCAGCAGTTTAGGGACGATGGACACTAAAGCTTTCTTT. Its protein product is CASSLGTMDTKAFF.

V is TRBV6-4 and J is TRBJ2-3; 9 nucleotides line up with TRBD2. Germline CDR1 and CDR2: MRHNA and SNTAGT. The CDR3 totals 15 residues. V trimming: 3 bases; J trimming: 2 bases; junction bases outside the gene matches: 3. In DNA, the CDR3 is TGTGCCAGCAGTGAAAGCGGGGGGTTCACAGATACGCAGTATTTT. This gives the protein CASSESGGFTDTQYF.

This clonotype was detected many times. V usage is TRBV5-5 and J usage is TRBJ2-7, with TRBD1 matching over 9 bases. The CDR3 has 14 amino acids. Germline V gene data show CDR1 as SGHKS and CDR2 as YYEKEE (reference sequence). The trim removed 3 bases at V and 3 bases at J, leaving 4 bases unmatched. DNA of the CDR3: TGTGCCAGCAGCTGGGACAGGGTAATCTACGAGCAGTACTTC. Protein sequence: CASSWDRVIYEQYF. Full variable domain (rest looked up from reference TRBV5-5 and TRBJ2-7): DAGVTQSPTHLIKTRGQQVTLRCSPISGHKSVSWYQQVLGQGPQFIFQYYEKEERGRGNFPDRFSARQFPNYSSELNVNALLLGDSALYLCASSWDRVIYEQYFGPGTRLTVT.

In its sample, this clonotype was seen many times. The chain links TRBV30 to TRBJ2-5; 7 bases line up with TRBD1. Looked up from germline, CDR1 is GTSNPN and CDR2 is SVGIG (reference sequence). V dropped 1 base and J dropped 2; count of bases not matched to a gene: 10. The CDR3 length is 16 residues. The DNA of the CDR3 is TGTGCCTGGAGTGGATACCGACAGGGCCAACAAGAGACCCAGTACTTC. The encoded protein is CAWSGYRQGQQETQYF.

This clonotype has a count of ten or more. The chain carries TRBV12-3 or TRBV12-4 and TRBJ1-2, with D tentatively TRBD1 (5 bases). The CDR3 runs 14 residues. V lost 5 bases, J lost 8 bases, and 18 bases lay in between. CDR3 in amino acids: CASSPLRGVMGYTF. CDR3 sequence (DNA): TGTGCCAGCAGTCCCTTGAGGGGAGTAATGGGCTACACCTTC.

This clonotype has only a few counts. The V and J genes are TRBV30 and TRBJ1-6, with D possibly being TRBD1 (5 bases). Looked up from germline, CDR1 is GTSNPN and CDR2 is SVGIG (reference sequence). The CDR3 covers 14 residues. Trimming took off 2 bases at V and 9 bases at J, with 14 bases between the two ends. For the CDR3, the DNA is TGTGCCTGGAGTATTGGCTATAGGGGTTCACCCCTCCACTTT. Translation gives CAWSIGYRGSPLHF.

This clonotype was detected once. V is TRBV5-1 and J is TRBJ2-2; no definite D call. The CDR3 totals 16 residues. V was pared by 4 bases and J by 0 bases, with 13 bases between. Germline-derived CDR1 and CDR2 are SGHRS and YFSETQ. CDR3 sequence (DNA): TGCGCCAGCAGCCTTAGGGCCGAAACGAACACCGGGGAGCTGTTTTTT. Translated: CASSLRAETNTGELFF.

The sample holds a few counts of this clonotype. This chain joins TRBV5-1 and TRBJ1-2; 7 bases agree with TRBD1. The germline gives CDR1 SGHRS, CDR2 YFSETQ. Trimming took 4 bases from V and 0 from J; bases not matched to a gene: 15. This CDR3 has 18 residues. DNA for the CDR3: TGCGCCAGCAGCATGCTCTACGGGACAGAGGCTTCTAACTATGGCTACACCTTC. It translates to CASSMLYGTEASNYGYTF.

This clonotype came up once. This sequence may be a read error, since a much larger clone differs from it by one base. The chain employs TRBV29-1 and TRBJ2-7, with D possibly TRBD2 on 5 matching bases. Germline-derived CDR1 and CDR2 are SQVTM and ANQGSEA. With 8 bases removed from V and 4 bases from J, the gap between germline ends came to 12 bases. This CDR3 has 11 amino acids. The CDR3 DNA reads as TGCAGCATTGTCGGGGATTACGAGCAGTACTTC. It specifies CSIVGDYEQYF.